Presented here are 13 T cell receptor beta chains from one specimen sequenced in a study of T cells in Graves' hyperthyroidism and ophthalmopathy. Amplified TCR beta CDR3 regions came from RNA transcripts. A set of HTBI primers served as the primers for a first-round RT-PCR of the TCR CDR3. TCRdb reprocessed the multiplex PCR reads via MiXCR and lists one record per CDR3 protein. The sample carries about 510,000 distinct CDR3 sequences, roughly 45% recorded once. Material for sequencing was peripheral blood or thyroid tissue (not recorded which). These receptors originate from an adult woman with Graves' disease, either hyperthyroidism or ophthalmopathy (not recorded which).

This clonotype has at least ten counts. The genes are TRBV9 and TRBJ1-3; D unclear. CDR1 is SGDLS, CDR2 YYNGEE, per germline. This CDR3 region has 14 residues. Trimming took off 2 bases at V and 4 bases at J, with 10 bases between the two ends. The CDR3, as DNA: TGTGCCAGCAGCGTTGGTCAGCCCGGAAACACCATATATTTT. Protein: CASSVGQPGNTIYF.

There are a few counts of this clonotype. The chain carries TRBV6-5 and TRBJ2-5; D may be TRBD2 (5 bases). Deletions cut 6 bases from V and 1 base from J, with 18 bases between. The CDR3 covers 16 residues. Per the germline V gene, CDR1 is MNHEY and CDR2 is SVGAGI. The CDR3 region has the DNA TGTGCCAGCAGGCCACTAGGGAGAACAACCCAAGAGACCCAGTACTTC. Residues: CASRPLGRTTQETQYF.

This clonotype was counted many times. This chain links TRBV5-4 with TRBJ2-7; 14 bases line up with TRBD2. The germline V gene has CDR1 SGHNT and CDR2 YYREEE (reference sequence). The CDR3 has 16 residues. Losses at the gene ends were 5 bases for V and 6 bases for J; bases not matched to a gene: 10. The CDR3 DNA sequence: TGTGCCAGCAGTCGTACAGCCGGGACTAGCGGGAGCGAGCAGTACTTC. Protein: CASSRTAGTSGSEQYF.

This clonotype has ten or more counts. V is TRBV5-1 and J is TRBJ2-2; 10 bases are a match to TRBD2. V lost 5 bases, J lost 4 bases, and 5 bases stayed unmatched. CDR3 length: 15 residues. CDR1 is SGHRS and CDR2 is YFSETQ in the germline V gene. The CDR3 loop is CASRLAGVPTGELFF. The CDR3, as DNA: TGCGCCAGCAGGCTAGCGGGAGTTCCCACCGGGGAGCTGTTTTTT.

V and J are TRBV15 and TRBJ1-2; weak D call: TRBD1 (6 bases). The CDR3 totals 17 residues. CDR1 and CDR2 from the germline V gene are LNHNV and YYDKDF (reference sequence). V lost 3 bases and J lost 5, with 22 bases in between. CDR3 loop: CATSSQYRELTEYGYTF. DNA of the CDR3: TGTGCCACCAGCAGCCAATACAGGGAACTTACAGAATATGGCTACACCTTC.

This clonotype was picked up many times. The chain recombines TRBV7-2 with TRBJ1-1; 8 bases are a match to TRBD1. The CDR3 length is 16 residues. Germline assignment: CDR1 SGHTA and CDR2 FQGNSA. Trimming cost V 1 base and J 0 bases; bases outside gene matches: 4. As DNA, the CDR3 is TGTGCCAGCAGCTTAGAGAGGACAGGGTTGAACACTGAAGCTTTCTTT. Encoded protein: CASSLERTGLNTEAFF.

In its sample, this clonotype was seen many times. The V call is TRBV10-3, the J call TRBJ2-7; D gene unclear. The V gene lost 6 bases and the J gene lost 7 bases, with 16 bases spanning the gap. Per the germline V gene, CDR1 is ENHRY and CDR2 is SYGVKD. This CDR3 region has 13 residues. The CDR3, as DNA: TGTGCCATCAGCCAACTGGCGTTGAGGGAGCAGTACTTC. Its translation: CAISQLALREQYF.

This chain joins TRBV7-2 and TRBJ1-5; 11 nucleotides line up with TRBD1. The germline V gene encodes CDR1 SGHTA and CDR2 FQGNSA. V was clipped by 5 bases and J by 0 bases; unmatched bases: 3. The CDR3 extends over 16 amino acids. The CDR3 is CASSTGTGGSNQPQHF. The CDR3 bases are TGTGCCAGCAGCACCGGGACAGGGGGTAGCAATCAGCCCCAGCATTTT. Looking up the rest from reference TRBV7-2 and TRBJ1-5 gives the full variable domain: GAGVSQSPSNKVTEKGKDVELRCDPISGHTALYWYRQSLGQGLEFLIYFQGNSAPDKSGLPSDRFSAERTGGSVSTLTIQRTQQEDSAVYLCASSTGTGGSNQPQHFGDGTRLSIL.

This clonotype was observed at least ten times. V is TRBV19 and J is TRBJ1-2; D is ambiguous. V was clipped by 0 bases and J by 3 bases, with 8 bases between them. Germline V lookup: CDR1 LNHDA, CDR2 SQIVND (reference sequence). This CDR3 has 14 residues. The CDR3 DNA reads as TGTGCCAGTAGTATAGACACGGGCTACTATGGCTACACCTTC. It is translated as CASSIDTGYYGYTF.

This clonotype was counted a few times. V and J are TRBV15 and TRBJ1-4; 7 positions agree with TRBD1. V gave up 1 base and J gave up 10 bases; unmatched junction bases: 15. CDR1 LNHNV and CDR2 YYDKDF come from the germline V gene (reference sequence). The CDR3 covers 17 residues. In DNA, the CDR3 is TGTGCCACCAGCAGAGTAGGGGGCCCAGGACAGGCGGCAAAACTGTTTTTT. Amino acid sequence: CATSRVGGPGQAAKLFF.

CDR3 bases: TGCGCCAGCAGCCAAGTCGCAGGGTATGATGGCTACACCTTC. Its protein product is CASSQVAGYDGYTF. This sequence joins TRBV4-1 and TRBJ1-2; tentatively, D is TRBD1 (5 bases). Germline values: CDR1 MGHRA, CDR2 YSYEKL. Trimming removed 1 base at V and 6 bases at J, with 12 bases between. The CDR3 runs 14 residues.

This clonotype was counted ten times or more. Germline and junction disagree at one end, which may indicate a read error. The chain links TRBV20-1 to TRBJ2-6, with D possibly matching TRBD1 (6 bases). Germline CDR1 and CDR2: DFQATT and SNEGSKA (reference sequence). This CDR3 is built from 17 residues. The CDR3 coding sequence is TGCAGTGCAAGAGACAGGAGGTCTAGCTCTGGGGCCAACGTCCTGACTTTC. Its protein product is CSARDRRSSSGANVLTF.

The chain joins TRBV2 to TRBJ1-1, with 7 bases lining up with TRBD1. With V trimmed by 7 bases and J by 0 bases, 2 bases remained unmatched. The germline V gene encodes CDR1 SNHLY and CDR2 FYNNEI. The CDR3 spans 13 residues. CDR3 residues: CASIGQVNTEAFF. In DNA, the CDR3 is TGTGCCAGCATAGGACAGGTGAACACTGAAGCTTTCTTT.